A selection of T cell receptor beta chains follows, all from one sample in a study of CD8 T cells in ankylosing spondylitis. Each CDR3 protein is one row after TCRdb ran MiXCR on the 5' RACE reads. The table shows fewer than 650,000 distinct CDR3 sequences, with roughly 13% occurring only once. The sequencing sample was made of blood, either unsorted or a sorted T cell fraction (not recorded which). The receptor source for this set is a male donor with ankylosing spondylitis. Each CDR3 is given without its conserved first and last residue. Fields, in order: V gene, D gene, CDR3 length, CDR3 protein. D genes are given only for firm matches.

>TRBV5-1|TRBD1|13
ASSEGTGPATEAF
>TRBV12-3/TRBV12-4|.|11
ASSLVAGTEAF
>TRBV4-2|.|14
ASSQDPLNVNTEAF
>TRBV20-1|TRBD2|14
SAPRRSSGREETQY
>TRBV12-3/TRBV12-4|.|13
ASSFLREWINEQF
>TRBV12-3/TRBV12-4|TRBD1|13
ASSMGQGIGGELF
>TRBV24-1|.|15
ATSDSRATPFNQPQH
>TRBV3-1|.|13
ASSQNPDPNTEAF
>TRBV20-1|TRBD2|13
SALLAGGPSGEQF
>TRBV4-1|TRBD2|15
ASSRAREAGAMNTQY
>TRBV11-2|.|11
ASSPGVDTTQF
>TRBV5-1|.|13
ASSPSGFSTDTQY
>TRBV7-2|.|13
ASSPVRVLNSPLH
>TRBV7-2|TRBD2|16
ASSLGPGLAGTRNEQF
>TRBV2|.|12
ASRSGVSQETQY
>TRBV28|.|11
ASTSLRDAEAF
>TRBV12-3/TRBV12-4|TRBD2|13
ASSFRLAGEETQY
>TRBV20-1|TRBD2|12
SAYISGLTDTQY
>TRBV5-1|TRBD1|14
ASSPIGTANTDTQY
>TRBV6-2/TRBV6-3|TRBD1|14
ASSRGQGFVYNEQF
>TRBV12-3/TRBV12-4|.|13
ASSLEGKGQETQY
>TRBV5-1|.|15
ASTLQNVLSGANVLT
>TRBV12-3/TRBV12-4|TRBD2|18
ASSLIRMGLANSSTDTQY
>TRBV6-5|TRBD2|13
ASSYWRESTDTQY
>TRBV5-1|TRBD2|13
ASSPTSVFTDTQY
>TRBV12-3/TRBV12-4|.|10
ASTRQLNEQF
>TRBV20-1|TRBD1|12
SVGKPQGSYGYT